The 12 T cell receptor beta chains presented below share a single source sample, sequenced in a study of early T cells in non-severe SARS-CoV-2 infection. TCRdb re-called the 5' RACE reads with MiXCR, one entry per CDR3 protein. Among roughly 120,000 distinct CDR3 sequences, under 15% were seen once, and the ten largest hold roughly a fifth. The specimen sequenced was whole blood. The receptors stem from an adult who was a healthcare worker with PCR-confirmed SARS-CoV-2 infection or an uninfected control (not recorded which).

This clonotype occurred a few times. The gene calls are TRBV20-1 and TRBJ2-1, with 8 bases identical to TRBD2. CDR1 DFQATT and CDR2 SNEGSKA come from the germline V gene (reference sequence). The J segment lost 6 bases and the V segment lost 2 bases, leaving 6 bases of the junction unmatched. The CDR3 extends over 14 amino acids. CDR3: CSARQRGTLNEQFF. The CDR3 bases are TGCAGTGCTAGACAGCGGGGGACCCTCAATGAGCAGTTCTTC.

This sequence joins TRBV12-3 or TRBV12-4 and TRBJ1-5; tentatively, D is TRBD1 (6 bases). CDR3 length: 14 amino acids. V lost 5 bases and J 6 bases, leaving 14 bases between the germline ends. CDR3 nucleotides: TGTGCCAGCAGTGGGGGGCGGAGGGCTCAGCCCCAGCATTTT. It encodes CASSGGRRAQPQHF.

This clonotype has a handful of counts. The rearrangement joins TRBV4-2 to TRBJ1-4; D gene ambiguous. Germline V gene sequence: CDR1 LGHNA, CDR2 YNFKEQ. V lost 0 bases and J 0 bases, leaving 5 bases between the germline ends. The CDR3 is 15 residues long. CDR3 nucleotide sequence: TGTGCCAGCAGCCAAGATTCATCAACTAATGAAAAACTGTTTTTT. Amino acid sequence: CASSQDSSTNEKLFF.

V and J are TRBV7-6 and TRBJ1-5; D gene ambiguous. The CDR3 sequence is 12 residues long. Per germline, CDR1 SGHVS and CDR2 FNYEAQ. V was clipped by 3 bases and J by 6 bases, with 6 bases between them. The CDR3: CASSFPGQPQHF. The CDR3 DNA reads TGTGCCAGCAGCTTTCCAGGTCAGCCCCAGCATTTT.

CDR3 in DNA: TGCGCCAGCAGCAGAACAGGGGGTAGCACCGGGGAGCTGTTTTTT. Amino acids: CASSRTGGSTGELFF. This chain connects TRBV5-1 to TRBJ2-2; 8 bases align to TRBD1. CDR3 length equals 15 residues. V dropped 4 bases and J dropped 4; count of bases not matched to a gene: 6. In germline, CDR1 is SGHRS, CDR2 YFSETQ.

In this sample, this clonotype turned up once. CDR3 region: CASSSLRGVPLNTGELFF. The CDR3 DNA follows: TGTGCCAGCAGTTCCCTTAGGGGGGTCCCCTTAAACACCGGGGAGCTGTTTTTT. V gene TRBV11-2 combines with J gene TRBJ2-2, with D perhaps given as TRBD1 or TRBD2 (6 bases each). Germline V gene sequence: CDR1 SGHAT, CDR2 FQNNGV. The CDR3 consists of 18 residues. Trimming took 6 bases from V and 2 from J, leaving 22 bases between them.

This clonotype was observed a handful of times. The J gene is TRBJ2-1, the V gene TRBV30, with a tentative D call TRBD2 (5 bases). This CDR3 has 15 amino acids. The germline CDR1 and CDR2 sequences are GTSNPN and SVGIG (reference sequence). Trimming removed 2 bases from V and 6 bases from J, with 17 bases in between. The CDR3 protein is CAWSLLAEGFNEQFF. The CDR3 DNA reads TGTGCCTGGAGTCTCCTAGCAGAGGGATTCAATGAGCAGTTCTTC.

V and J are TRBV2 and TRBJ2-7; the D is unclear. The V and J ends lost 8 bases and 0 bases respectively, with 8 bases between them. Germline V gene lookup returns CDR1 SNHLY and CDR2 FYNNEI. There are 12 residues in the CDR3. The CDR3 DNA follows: TGTGCCAGCCGGAGCTACTCCTACGAGCAGTACTTC. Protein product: CASRSYSYEQYF.

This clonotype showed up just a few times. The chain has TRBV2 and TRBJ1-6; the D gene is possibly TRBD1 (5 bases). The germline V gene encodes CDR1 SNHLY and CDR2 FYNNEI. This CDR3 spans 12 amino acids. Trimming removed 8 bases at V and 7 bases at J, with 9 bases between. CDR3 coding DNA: TGTGCCAGCTCGTCAGGGAATTCACCCCTCCACTTT. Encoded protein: CASSSGNSPLHF.

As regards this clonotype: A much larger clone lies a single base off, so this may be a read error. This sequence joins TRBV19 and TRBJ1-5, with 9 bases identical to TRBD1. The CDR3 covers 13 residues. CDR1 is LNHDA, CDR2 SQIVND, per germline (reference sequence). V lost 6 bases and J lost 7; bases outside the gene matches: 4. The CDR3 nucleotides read TGTGCCAGTAGGGACAGGGGTAGACAGCCCCAGCATTTT. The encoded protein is CASRDRGRQPQHF.

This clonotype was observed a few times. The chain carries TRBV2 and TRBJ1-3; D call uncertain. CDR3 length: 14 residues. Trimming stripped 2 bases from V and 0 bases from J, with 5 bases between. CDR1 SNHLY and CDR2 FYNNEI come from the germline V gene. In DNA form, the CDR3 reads TGTGCCAGCAGTGAACTCTCCTCTGGAAACACCATATATTTT. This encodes CASSELSSGNTIYF.

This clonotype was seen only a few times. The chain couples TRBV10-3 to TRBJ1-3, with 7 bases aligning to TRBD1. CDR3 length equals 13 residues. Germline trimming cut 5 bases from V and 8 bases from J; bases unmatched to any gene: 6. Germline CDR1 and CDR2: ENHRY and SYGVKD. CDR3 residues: CAISPTGSDTIYF. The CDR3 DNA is TGTGCCATCAGTCCGACAGGGTCGGACACCATATATTTT.